What follows describes a single T cell receptor (beta chain). Its antigen remains unknown. Sequenced by immunoSEQ multiplex PCR; TCRdb stores in-frame clones only, minus some. In the table there are under 130,000 clones, over 85% of which are singletons. The data were taken from a study of PD-1 blockade in classical Hodgkin lymphoma. Trimming took off 5 bases at V and 8 bases at J, with 21 bases between the two ends. Germline CDR1 SEHNR, CDR2 FQNEAQ (reference sequence). This CDR3 has 15 residues. Time point denoted: cycle 4 day 1 (C4D1), after six to seven weeks of nivolumab. Each and every patient relapsed after autologous stem cell transplantation, and patients got differing brentuximab vedotin exposure. Points from the study as a whole: Newly diagnosed patients reportedly trailed healthy donors in baseline TCR diversity. Individuals initiating nivolumab under 1 year after ASCT were excluded.

This receptor was obtained from a human donor with classical Hodgkin lymphoma. The specimen comprised peripheral blood mononuclear cells (PBMCs), sampled before the fourth cycle of nivolumab. The V and J genes are TRBV7-9 and TRBJ1-2, with no clear D. CDR3 in DNA: TGTGCCAGCAGCCCCCGCCGGACTGACGACCGCGGCTACACCTTC. Translating gives CASSPRRTDDRGYTF.